One sample yielded the 8 T cell receptor beta chains listed below, sequenced in a study of blood T cell repertoires in COVID-19. The table came from immunoSEQ multiplex PCR; TCRdb's copy has only in-frame clones and leaves some out. The table lists about 230,000 clones, around 84% of them singletons. Sequenced material: peripheral blood. The receptors were gathered from a man in his forties with acute or convalescent COVID-19.

This chain links TRBV6-2 or TRBV6-3 with TRBJ1-5; 9 bases are a match to TRBD1. Germline values: CDR1 MNHEY, CDR2 SVGEGT. V was clipped by 6 bases and J by 2 bases; unmatched bases: 8. The length of the CDR3 is 16 residues. CDR3 in DNA: TGTGCCAGCAGCAAGGACAGGGGAGTTGGCAATCAGCCCCAGCATTTT. This codes for CASSKDRGVGNQPQHF.

The V and J genes are TRBV6-6 and TRBJ2-2; TRBD2 matches at 7 bases. CDR1 is MNHNY, CDR2 SVGAGI, per germline (reference sequence). CDR3 length: 12 amino acids. V was pared by 8 bases and J by 6 bases, with 3 bases of the junction left unmatched. CDR3 sequence (DNA): TGTGCCAGCCAGCGGGGTTCCGGGGAGCTGTTTTTT. It yields the protein CASQRGSGELFF.

Comments on this clone: One junction end does not reproduce the germline sequence, and a read error may be involved. The chain combines TRBV7-8 with TRBJ2-7; D might be TRBD2 (6 bases). The CDR3 is 11 amino acids. Germline CDR1 SGHVS, CDR2 FQNEAQ. CDR3: CASSFGTSLDF. The CDR3 DNA reads TGTGCCAGCAGCTTTGGGACTTCTTTAGACTTC.

In DNA form, the CDR3 reads TGTGCCAGCAGCCCCGGACAGCCCTATCAGCCCCAGCATTTT. Translating gives CASSPGQPYQPQHF. The chain couples TRBV28 to TRBJ1-5; the D gene is possibly TRBD1 (6 bases). The V gene's germline CDR1 is MDHEN and CDR2 SYDVKM. This CDR3 has 14 residues. V was pared by 6 bases and J by 5 bases, with 14 bases between.

This clone was recorded a few times. This chain links TRBV30 with TRBJ1-1; 9 bases are shared with TRBD1. CDR3 length: 14 amino acids. With V trimmed by 3 bases and J by 4 bases, 6 bases remained unmatched. Germline CDR1 and CDR2: GTSNPN and SVGIG (reference sequence). The CDR3 bases are TGTGCCTGGAGATACAGGGGGCTGACCACTGAAGCTTTCTTT. Translated, it gives CAWRYRGLTTEAFF. Complete variable domain (other parts from reference TRBV30 and TRBJ1-1): SQTIHQWPATLVQPVGSPLSLECTVEGTSNPNLYWYRQAAGRGLQLLFYSVGIGQISSEVPQNLSASRPQDRQFILSSKKLLLSDSGFYLCAWRYRGLTTEAFFGQGTRLTVV.

The gene calls are TRBV29-1 and TRBJ2-3; TRBD2 might be the D (5 bases). The germline CDR1 and CDR2 sequences are SQVTM and ANQGSEA. Trimming stripped 6 bases from V and 0 bases from J, with 10 bases between. This CDR3 contains 13 residues. DNA of the CDR3: TGCAGCGTGCAGCGGACTAGCACAGATACGCAGTATTTT. Translated, it gives CSVQRTSTDTQYF.

The chain links TRBV6-5 to TRBJ1-1; D unclear. The V end lost 6 bases, the J end lost 6 bases, and 5 bases lay between the germline ends. The germline V gene encodes CDR1 MNHEY and CDR2 SVGAGI. The CDR3 has 10 residues. This CDR3 reads CASREAEAFF. CDR3 nucleotide sequence: TGTGCCAGCAGGGAGGCTGAAGCTTTCTTT.

The chain carries TRBV19 and TRBJ2-1; TRBD1 agrees at 8 bases. Unmatched junction bases numbered 5, after V lost 5 bases and J lost 5 bases. The CDR3 covers 14 residues. CDR1 is LNHDA and CDR2 is SQIVND in the germline V gene (reference sequence). The CDR3 region is CASSGQGAHNEQFF. CDR3 nucleotides: TGTGCCAGTAGTGGGCAGGGGGCCCACAATGAGCAGTTCTTC.